The rows below give T cell receptor beta chains drawn from one sample of a study of T cell responses to AZD1222 COVID-19 vaccine. The assay was immunoSEQ multiplex PCR, and TCRdb's table has in-frame clones only and misses some. The repertoire holds 120,000 to 150,000 clones, with about 92% as singletons. The sample was peripheral blood, taken on day 0 of AZD1222 vaccination. The receptors derive from an adult in good health. Both conserved end residues are part of each CDR3. D genes are given only for firm matches. Clone size is shown for a subset of rows, as once, few, many or a class of expanded clone.

clone size	D gene	J gene	V gene	CDR3 protein	CDR3 DNA
-	-	TRBJ2-5	TRBV5-8	CASSLGTRGETQYF	TGTGCCAGCAGCCTGGGGACCCGGGGAGAGACCCAGTACTTC
once	-	TRBJ1-2	TRBV24-1	CATSDSRAGGYTF	TGTGCCACCAGTGATTCCCGAGCCGGTGGCTACACCTTC
-	TRBD2	TRBJ2-1	TRBV4-3	CASSHGGLSRNEQFF	TGCGCCAGCAGCCACGGGGGACTAAGTCGCAATGAGCAGTTCTTC
-	TRBD2	TRBJ2-1	TRBV2	CASPLRAGGSREQFF	TGTGCCAGCCCCCTGCGTGCGGGAGGGAGCCGTGAGCAGTTCTTC
-	-	TRBJ1-6	TRBV11-2	CASSLQGFGNSPLHF	TGTGCCAGCAGCTTACAGGGGTTCGGAAATTCACCCCTCCACTTT
-	-	TRBJ1-1	TRBV5-1	CASSLDLNTEAFF	TGCGCCAGCAGCTTGGATCTGAACACTGAAGCTTTCTTT
-	-	TRBJ2-7	TRBV28	CASSFLYEQYF	TGTGCCAGCAGTTTTCTGTACGAGCAGTACTTC
few	-	TRBJ2-5	TRBV3-1/TRBV3-2	CASSQDPRLAGSQETQYF	TGTGCCAGCAGCCAAGACCCCAGATTAGCAGGGTCACAAGAGACCCAGTACTTC
-	-	TRBJ1-1	TRBV2	CASSVGEGEAFF	TGTGCCAGCAGTGTTGGGGAGGGAGAAGCTTTCTTT
once	-	TRBJ2-7	TRBV9	CASSGGTASYEQYF	TGTGCCAGCAGCGGCGGGACAGCATCCTACGAGCAGTACTTC
-	TRBD2	TRBJ2-1	TRBV5-1	CASSGTSGGNEQFF	TGCGCCAGCAGCGGGACTAGCGGGGGGAATGAGCAGTTCTTC
-	-	TRBJ2-3	TRBV11-2	CASSLSGLNTQYF	TGTGCCAGCAGCTTAAGTGGGCTAAATACGCAGTATTTT
-	-	TRBJ1-1	TRBV29-1	CSAGQWDTEAFF	TGCAGCGCCGGACAATGGGACACTGAAGCTTTCTTT
-	TRBD1	TRBJ2-7	TRBV7-2	CASSFQRTGEDEQYF	TGTGCCAGCAGCTTTCAAAGGACAGGGGAGGACGAGCAGTACTTC
-	-	TRBJ1-1	TRBV6-5	CASSSLTAAMNTEAFF	TGTGCCAGCAGTTCCCTGACGGCAGCAATGAACACTGAAGCTTTCTTT
-	-	TRBJ1-4	TRBV14	CASSLSANEKLFF	TGTGCCAGCAGCCTCTCGGCTAATGAAAAACTGTTTTTT
-	-	TRBJ2-1	TRBV19	CASGSPLNEQFF	TGTGCCAGTGGGTCTCCTCTAAATGAGCAGTTCTTC